These 24 T cell receptor beta chains originate from one sample sequenced in a study of blood T cell repertoires in COVID-19. Data came from immunoSEQ multiplex PCR; TCRdb stores just in-frame clones and leaves some out. Among more than 300,000 clones listed, around 89% were seen once. The sequencing sample was made of peripheral blood. These receptors originate from a man between 18 and 35 years old who had recovered from COVID-19.

CDR3: CASRGVTEAFF. The CDR3 DNA is TGTGCCAGTAGAGGGGTTACTGAAGCTTTCTTT. The V and J genes are TRBV19 and TRBJ1-1; D possibly corresponds to TRBD1 (5 bases). Trimming stripped 6 bases from V and 5 bases from J, with 7 bases between. CDR1 and CDR2 from the germline V gene are LNHDA and SQIVND (reference sequence). This CDR3 contains 11 residues.

This chain connects TRBV30 to TRBJ2-2; TRBD1 aligns across 8 bases. This CDR3 contains 13 residues. V trimming: 3 bases; J trimming: 7 bases; junction bases outside the gene matches: 4. The germline gives CDR1 GTSNPN, CDR2 SVGIG (reference sequence). Here the CDR3 reads CAWRPGQVGELFF. CDR3 nucleotide sequence: TGTGCCTGGAGACCGGGACAGGTCGGGGAGCTGTTTTTT.

The genes are TRBV6-5 and TRBJ2-5; perhaps TRBD2 as D (5 bases). Deletions cut 6 bases from V and 5 bases from J, with 13 bases between. The germline gives CDR1 MNHEY, CDR2 SVGAGI. CDR3 length equals 13 residues. For the CDR3, the DNA is TGTGCCAGCAGACTCCCGGGCGGGGAGACCCAGTACTTC. It translates to CASRLPGGETQYF.

The chain is built from TRBV19 and TRBJ2-2; TRBD2 matches 12 bases. Germline values: CDR1 LNHDA, CDR2 SQIVND (reference sequence). V lost 5 bases and J lost 4; bases outside the gene matches: 2. The CDR3 is made up of 15 amino acids. CDR3 region: CASSETSGSTGELFF. The DNA of the CDR3 is TGTGCCAGTAGTGAGACTAGCGGGAGCACCGGGGAGCTGTTTTTT.

The chain links TRBV19 to TRBJ2-1; 10 bases fit TRBD1. J was trimmed by 7 bases and V by 6 bases; bases with no gene match: 6. CDR1 and CDR2 from the germline V gene are LNHDA and SQIVND (reference sequence). The CDR3 spans 14 residues. CDR3 amino acids: CASRGTGETNEQFF. CDR3 in DNA: TGTGCCAGTAGGGGGACAGGGGAGACAAATGAGCAGTTCTTC. The whole variable domain, filled in from reference TRBV19 and TRBJ2-1, reads DGGITQSPKYLFRKEGQNVTLSCEQNLNHDAMYWYRQDPGQGLRLIYYSQIVNDFQKGDIAEGYSVSREKKESFPLTVTSAQKNPTAFYLCASRGTGETNEQFFGPGTRLTVL.

The chain has TRBV19 and TRBJ2-1; 8 bases are shared with TRBD2. Germline CDR1 reads LNHDA; CDR2 reads SQIVND (reference sequence). The J segment lost 5 bases and the V segment lost 1 base, leaving 4 bases of the junction unmatched. This CDR3 comprises 15 residues. CDR3: CASSIGERGHNEQFF. CDR3 nucleotide sequence: TGTGCCAGTAGTATAGGGGAGCGGGGGCACAATGAGCAGTTCTTC.

The chain is built from TRBV19 and TRBJ1-5; D gene uncertain. The CDR3 spans 13 residues. CDR1 is LNHDA and CDR2 is SQIVND in the germline V gene (reference sequence). V gave up 3 bases and J gave up 5 bases, with 8 bases separating them. This CDR3 is CASSMSTYQPQHF. CDR3 coding DNA: TGTGCCAGTAGTATGTCCACTTATCAGCCCCAGCATTTT.

The rearrangement uses TRBV11-2 and TRBJ2-3; 10 bases match TRBD1. Trimming took 11 bases from V and 5 from J; bases not matched to a gene: 10. Germline V gives CDR1 SGHAT, CDR2 FQNNGV. The CDR3 is made up of 14 amino acids. The CDR3 protein is CADAGTGAGDTQYF. In nucleotides, the CDR3 is TGTGCCGACGCCGGGACAGGGGCCGGAGATACGCAGTATTTT.

The V call is TRBV27, the J call TRBJ2-1, with 9 bases fitting TRBD2. The CDR3 covers 15 residues. Germline V lookup: CDR1 MNHEY, CDR2 SMNVEV (reference sequence). V lost 5 bases and J lost 8; bases outside the gene matches: 10. The CDR3 is CASSTGLAPIDEQFF. In nucleotides, the CDR3 is TGTGCCAGCAGTACTGGACTAGCGCCTATTGATGAGCAGTTCTTC.

This chain's CDR3 is CASSISWGLAIGDTQYF. The CDR3 region has the DNA TGTGCCAGTAGTATTTCGTGGGGACTAGCAATTGGAGATACGCAGTATTTT. This rearrangement joins TRBV19 to TRBJ2-3; 9 nucleotides line up with TRBD2. Germline CDR1 reads LNHDA; CDR2 reads SQIVND (reference sequence). J was trimmed by 5 bases and V by 3 bases; bases with no gene match: 12. CDR3 length equals 17 residues. Complete variable domain (other parts from reference TRBV19 and TRBJ2-3): DGGITQSPKYLFRKEGQNVTLSCEQNLNHDAMYWYRQDPGQGLRLIYYSQIVNDFQKGDIAEGYSVSREKKESFPLTVTSAQKNPTAFYLCASSISWGLAIGDTQYFGPGTRLTVL.

The chain has TRBV7-3 and TRBJ2-2; D call uncertain. Trimming took 4 bases from V and 2 from J, leaving 2 bases between them. This CDR3 comprises 12 residues. Germline V gene lookup returns CDR1 SGHTA and CDR2 FQGTGA. The CDR3 bases are TGTGCCAGCAGCTCAAACACCGGGGAGCTGTTTTTT. Protein sequence: CASSSNTGELFF.

With regard to this clone: Mismatch with germline at one junction end may stem from a read error. CDR3 bases: TGTGCTAGCAGCCCTGAACAGGGGCTGGGGCAGTACTTC. It encodes CASSPEQGLGQYF. The V gene is TRBV7-7, the J gene TRBJ2-7, with 7 bases fitting TRBD1. The CDR3 extends over 13 amino acids. Germline V gene data show CDR1 as SSHAT and CDR2 as FNYEAQ (reference sequence).

V and J are TRBV29-1 and TRBJ2-7; the match to TRBD2 covers 11 bases. The length of the CDR3 is 14 residues. Germline V CDR1 and CDR2: SQVTM, ANQGSEA. The ends lost 6 bases at V and 3 bases at J; junction bases unmatched: 7. The chain's CDR3 is CSVGTGTSGYEQYF. Here the CDR3 DNA reads TGCAGCGTCGGGACCGGGACTAGCGGCTACGAGCAGTACTTC.

This chain joins TRBV19 and TRBJ1-5; D might be TRBD1 (5 bases). The CDR3 length is 16 residues. From germline, CDR1 is LNHDA and CDR2 SQIVND (reference sequence). V lost 7 bases and J lost 1, with 17 bases in between. The CDR3 coding sequence is TGTGCCAGTATTTCTAGACAGTCCGCAAGCAATCAGCCCCAGCATTTT. It translates to CASISRQSASNQPQHF. Variable domain in full (rest from reference TRBV19 and TRBJ1-5): DGGITQSPKYLFRKEGQNVTLSCEQNLNHDAMYWYRQDPGQGLRLIYYSQIVNDFQKGDIAEGYSVSREKKESFPLTVTSAQKNPTAFYLCASISRQSASNQPQHFGDGTRLSIL.

This chain links TRBV23-1 with TRBJ2-1; 11 bases match TRBD2. TRBV23-1 is an open reading frame whose function is uncertain. The CDR3 is 14 amino acids. J was trimmed by 6 bases and V by 6 bases; bases with no gene match: 4. CDR3: CASSLAGGLNEQFF. CDR3 bases: TGCGCCAGCAGCCTAGCGGGAGGTCTCAATGAGCAGTTCTTC.

The V gene is TRBV5-4, the J gene TRBJ2-1, with TRBD1 matching over 10 bases. Germline CDR1 is SGHNT and CDR2 is YYREEE (reference sequence). V shed 3 bases and J 6 bases; nucleotides not matched to a gene: 6. This CDR3 has 15 residues. The CDR3 region has the DNA TGTGCCAGCAGCTCGCCGGGACAGGGGTCCAATGAGCAGTTCTTC. This gives the protein CASSSPGQGSNEQFF. Full variable domain (outside the CDR3, taken from reference TRBV5-4 and TRBJ2-1): ETGVTQSPTHLIKTRGQQVTLRCSSQSGHNTVSWYQQALGQGPQFIFQYYREEENGRGNFPPRFSGLQFPNYSSELNVNALELDDSALYLCASSSPGQGSNEQFFGPGTRLTVL.

The genes are TRBV19 and TRBJ1-2; no definite D call. Trimming shortened V by 7 bases and J by 0 bases, and 15 bases separated the two germline ends. The CDR3 totals 15 residues. Per germline, CDR1 LNHDA and CDR2 SQIVND (reference sequence). The CDR3 nucleotides read TGTGCCAGTACCCTAGCGGGCCAAGCTAACTATGGCTACACCTTC. This sequence encodes CASTLAGQANYGYTF.

This clone was seen a single time. The chain carries TRBV2 and TRBJ1-1, with TRBD1 matching over 9 bases. The V gene end was trimmed by 9 bases and the J gene end by 0 bases; junction bases not matched to a gene: 5. The germline gives CDR1 SNHLY, CDR2 FYNNEI. The CDR3 sequence is 14 residues long. DNA for the CDR3: TGTGCCAGGCGGGACAGGGTAATGAACACTGAAGCTTTCTTT. It specifies CARRDRVMNTEAFF.

The chain uses TRBV2 and TRBJ2-2; 10 nucleotides line up with TRBD2. This CDR3 contains 14 residues. The J segment lost 1 base and the V segment lost 8 bases, leaving 1 base of the junction unmatched. The germline V gene encodes CDR1 SNHLY and CDR2 FYNNEI. The CDR3 region is CASLAGGNTGELFF. CDR3 sequence (DNA): TGTGCCAGCTTAGCGGGGGGGAACACCGGGGAGCTGTTTTTT.

This clone was recorded once. The J gene is TRBJ1-5, the V gene TRBV9; 9 positions match TRBD1. Trimming at V came to 2 bases and at J to 5 bases, leaving 8 bases not matched to a gene. This CDR3 is 16 amino acids long. Germline V gives CDR1 SGDLS, CDR2 YYNGEE. The CDR3 DNA follows: TGTGCCAGCAGCGTTTTAGGACAGGGGATAGATCAGCCCCAGCATTTT. It is translated as CASSVLGQGIDQPQHF.

CDR3 region: CAWSGGSGNTGELFF. CDR3 sequence (DNA): TGTGCCTGGAGCGGCGGGAGTGGCAACACCGGGGAGCTGTTTTTT. The V call is TRBV30, the J call TRBJ2-2, with 7 bases aligning to TRBD2. There are 15 residues in the CDR3. Germline CDR1 and CDR2: GTSNPN and SVGIG (reference sequence). V was clipped by 3 bases and J by 2 bases; unmatched bases: 6.

The chain carries TRBV9 and TRBJ2-5; 13 bases map to TRBD2. Germline CDR1 SGDLS, CDR2 YYNGEE. This CDR3 spans 18 amino acids. The trim removed 0 bases at V and 3 bases at J, leaving 8 bases unmatched. CDR3 nucleotides: TGTGCCAGCAGCGTAGTTCCCCTAACTAGCGGGAGGGAAGAGACCCAGTACTTC. Protein product: CASSVVPLTSGREETQYF.

This clone showed up just once. V gene TRBV6-2 or TRBV6-3 combines with J gene TRBJ2-7, with 10 bases lining up with TRBD1. Germline CDR1 and CDR2: MNHEY and SVGEGT. This CDR3 spans 13 amino acids. The ends lost 5 bases at V and 5 bases at J; junction bases unmatched: 3. The CDR3 loop is CASSAGQGHEQYF. The CDR3, as DNA: TGTGCCAGCAGTGCGGGACAGGGGCACGAGCAGTACTTC.

The rearrangement links TRBV14 to TRBJ2-7, with 10 bases aligning to TRBD1. Germline CDR1 SGHDN, CDR2 FVKESK. V gave up 4 bases and J gave up 6 bases; unmatched junction bases: 6. This CDR3 region has 14 residues. The CDR3 reads CASSPRTGGGEQYF. In DNA, the CDR3 is TGTGCCAGCAGCCCGAGGACAGGGGGTGGCGAGCAGTACTTC.